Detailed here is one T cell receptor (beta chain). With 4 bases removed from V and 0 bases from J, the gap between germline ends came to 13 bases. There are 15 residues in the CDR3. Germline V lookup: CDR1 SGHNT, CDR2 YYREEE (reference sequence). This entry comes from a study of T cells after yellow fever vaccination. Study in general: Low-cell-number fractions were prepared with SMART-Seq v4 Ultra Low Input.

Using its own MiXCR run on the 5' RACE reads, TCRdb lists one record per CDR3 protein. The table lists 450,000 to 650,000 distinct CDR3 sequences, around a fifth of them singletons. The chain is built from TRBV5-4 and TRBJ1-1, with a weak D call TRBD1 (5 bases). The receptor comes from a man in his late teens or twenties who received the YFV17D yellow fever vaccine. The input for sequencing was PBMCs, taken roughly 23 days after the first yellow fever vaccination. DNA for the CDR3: TGTGCCAGCAGCCTTCGACAGCATATGAACACTGAAGCTTTCTTT. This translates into CASSLRQHMNTEAFF.